These 21 T cell receptor beta chains share one sample of origin, sequenced in a study of shared clonotypes between healthy human individuals. The data were produced by immunoSEQ multiplex PCR, yet TCRdb's version contains in-frame clones alone and is incomplete. The data hold 2 million to 2.5 million clones, with approximately 94% observed a single time. Sequenced input: naive CD4+ T cells sorted from blood. Subset specified: CD45RA+ positively selected. Receptors were obtained from a man between 18 and 29 years old in good health.

This chain links TRBV5-1 with TRBJ2-1; TRBD2 aligns across 11 bases. Germline V gives CDR1 SGHRS, CDR2 YFSETQ. CDR3 length: 16 amino acids. The ends lost 2 bases at V and 5 bases at J; junction bases unmatched: 6. The CDR3 bases are TGCGCCAGCAGCTTATCCCCTAGCGGGGGGAACAATGAGCAGTTCTTC. Translated, it gives CASSLSPSGGNNEQFF.

The chain uses TRBV27 and TRBJ2-5; D could derive from TRBD1 or TRBD2 (5 bases each). V was shortened by 5 bases and J by 1 base, with 14 bases between the two germline ends. CDR3 length: 15 amino acids. Germline assignment: CDR1 MNHEY and CDR2 SMNVEV (reference sequence). The CDR3 here is CASSPSRGPQETQYF. Written as DNA, the CDR3 is TGTGCCAGCAGTCCCTCGAGGGGACCCCAAGAGACCCAGTACTTC.

The gene calls are TRBV10-3 and TRBJ2-5, with 12 bases fitting TRBD2. Germline assignment: CDR1 ENHRY and CDR2 SYGVKD. The CDR3 is 16 amino acids. Trimming removed 4 bases from V and 4 bases from J; junction bases left unmatched: 7. The chain's CDR3 is CAISAETSGRRETQYF. The CDR3 nucleotides read TGTGCCATCAGTGCCGAGACTAGCGGGAGACGAGAGACCCAGTACTTC.

The V call is TRBV6-1, the J call TRBJ2-3; 7 bases map to TRBD1. In germline, CDR1 is MNHNS, CDR2 SASEGT. V gave up 7 bases and J gave up 1 base; unmatched junction bases: 8. The CDR3 consists of 15 residues. For the CDR3, the DNA is TGTGCCAGCACCCGACAGGGTGGGCGCACAGATACGCAGTATTTT. Translating gives CASTRQGGRTDTQYF.

The chain links TRBV4-1 to TRBJ2-3; unclear D gene. This CDR3 spans 16 amino acids. V shed 1 base and J shed 0 bases, with 11 bases lying between them. Germline-derived CDR1 and CDR2 are MGHRA and YSYEKL. The CDR3 DNA follows: TGCGCCAGCAGCCAAGCGTCCCACCCTAGCACAGATACGCAGTATTTT. Translation gives CASSQASHPSTDTQYF.

The gene calls are TRBV6-5 and TRBJ1-2; weak D call: TRBD1 (6 bases). The CDR3 runs 14 residues. V was pared by 8 bases and J by 0 bases, with 13 bases between. Looked up from germline, CDR1 is MNHEY and CDR2 is SVGAGI. The CDR3 nucleotides are TGTGCCAGCTTGCCAGGGGACTCTAACTATGGCTACACCTTC. This sequence encodes CASLPGDSNYGYTF.

The J gene is TRBJ2-3, the V gene TRBV7-9, with TRBD2 identical over 10 bases. CDR1 SEHNR and CDR2 FQNEAQ come from the germline V gene (reference sequence). This CDR3 has 16 residues. Trimming took 2 bases from V and 4 from J; bases not matched to a gene: 6. The CDR3 nucleotides read TGTGCCAGCAGCTTAAAGGCTAGCGGGAGTCCAGATACGCAGTATTTT. This sequence encodes CASSLKASGSPDTQYF.

The J gene is TRBJ1-2, the V gene TRBV5-1, with D possibly being TRBD1 (5 bases). The CDR3 sequence is 15 residues long. Germline assignment: CDR1 SGHRS and CDR2 YFSETQ. Trimming removed 0 bases from V and 4 bases from J, with 13 bases in between. The CDR3 reads CASSLAGEGSYGYTF. The CDR3 DNA follows: TGCGCCAGCAGCTTGGCCGGTGAGGGGAGCTATGGCTACACCTTC.

The chain carries TRBV9 and TRBJ2-2; no firm D call. The CDR3 runs 14 residues. The V gene's germline CDR1 is SGDLS and CDR2 YYNGEE. Trimming removed 0 bases at V and 2 bases at J, with 5 bases between. CDR3 bases: TGTGCCAGCAGCGTAGATGGTAACACCGGGGAGCTGTTTTTT. It specifies CASSVDGNTGELFF.

This clone was recorded once. The chain couples TRBV30 to TRBJ1-6; 9 bases are a match to TRBD1. V lost 0 bases and J lost 4; bases outside the gene matches: 7. Germline V CDR1 and CDR2: GTSNPN, SVGIG (reference sequence). The CDR3 has 17 amino acids. CDR3 nucleotide sequence: TGTGCCTGGAGTGTTCGGTGGACAGGGGATTATAATTCACCCCTCCACTTT. This codes for CAWSVRWTGDYNSPLHF.

The CDR3 sequence is CASSETSGGADTQYF. The CDR3 DNA follows: TGCGCCAGCAGCGAGACTAGCGGGGGGGCAGATACGCAGTATTTT. The V gene is TRBV5-1, the J gene TRBJ2-3; TRBD2 matches at 14 bases. The CDR3 consists of 15 residues. V was clipped by 4 bases and J by 4 bases; unmatched bases: 2. Germline CDR1 and CDR2: SGHRS and YFSETQ.

This chain joins TRBV6-4 and TRBJ2-3, with a tentative D call TRBD1 (6 bases). The CDR3 is made up of 15 amino acids. Trimming removed 3 bases from V and 0 bases from J, with 10 bases in between. CDR1 and CDR2 from the germline V gene are MRHNA and SNTAGT. The CDR3 DNA reads as TGTGCCAGCAGTGAGCAAGGGACAAGCACAGATACGCAGTATTTT. As protein: CASSEQGTSTDTQYF.

This clone has only a few counts. V usage is TRBV2 and J usage is TRBJ1-2; D gene uncertain. The CDR3 consists of 12 residues. Germline V gene data show CDR1 as SNHLY and CDR2 as FYNNEI. V was clipped by 6 bases and J by 3 bases, with 8 bases between them. CDR3 sequence: CASSAGDYGYTF. The DNA for the CDR3 is TGTGCCAGCAGCGCCGGGGACTATGGCTACACCTTC.

Concerning this clone itself: A read error may account for a junction end that differs from germline. V and J are TRBV2 and TRBJ1-5; no clear D gene. Germline V gene data show CDR1 as SNHLY and CDR2 as FYNNEI. This CDR3 region has 13 residues. CDR3 bases: TGTGCCAGCAGCGAAGACGGCCCAAAGCCCCAGCATTTT. It is translated as CASSEDGPKPQHF. Full variable domain (missing parts from reference TRBV2 and TRBJ1-5): EPEVTQTPSHQVTQMGQEVILRCVPISNHLYFYWYRQILGQKVEFLVSFYNNEISEKSEIFDDQFSVERPDGSNFTLKIRSTKLEDSAMYFCASSEDGPKPQHFGDGTRLSIL.

The V call is TRBV5-1, the J call TRBJ2-5; tentative D call: TRBD1 (6 bases). Germline CDR1 SGHRS, CDR2 YFSETQ. Between the trimmed V and J ends, which lost 3 bases and 3 bases, there was a span of 15 bases. CDR3 length: 15 amino acids. CDR3 amino acids: CASSSSSAGEETQYF. In DNA form, the CDR3 reads TGCGCCAGCAGCTCCTCATCGGCAGGGGAAGAGACCCAGTACTTC.

This chain joins TRBV4-3 and TRBJ2-3, with a tentative D call TRBD2 (6 bases). Germline V gene sequence: CDR1 LGHNA, CDR2 YSLEER. Between the trimmed V and J ends, which lost 1 base and 4 bases, there was a span of 15 bases. The CDR3 spans 16 residues. The CDR3 here is CASSQGDGSGADTQYF. The CDR3 DNA follows: TGCGCCAGCAGCCAAGGGGACGGGAGTGGGGCAGATACGCAGTATTTT.

The rearrangement joins TRBV30 to TRBJ2-1; 8 nucleotides match TRBD1. The V gene's germline CDR1 is GTSNPN and CDR2 SVGIG (reference sequence). V dropped 4 bases and J dropped 3; count of bases not matched to a gene: 17. The CDR3 loop spans 18 amino acids. The CDR3 DNA sequence: TGTGCCTGGACATATGGCAGGGGGCGAGTTCCGAACTACAATGAGCAGTTCTTC. Its translation is CAWTYGRGRVPNYNEQFF.

The chain uses TRBV5-4 and TRBJ1-2; D unresolved. V was pared by 4 bases and J by 0 bases, with 13 bases between. Germline-derived CDR1 and CDR2 are SGHNT and YYREEE (reference sequence). There are 15 residues in the CDR3. The CDR3 nucleotides read TGTGCCAGCAGCCAAGGTGTCGCCTCTAACTATGGCTACACCTTC. Encoded protein: CASSQGVASNYGYTF.

The chain couples TRBV18 to TRBJ1-2, with D uncertain. CDR1 is KGHSH and CDR2 is LQKENI in the germline V gene. V lost 3 bases, J lost 4 bases, and 18 bases lay in between. This CDR3 is built from 16 residues. The CDR3 protein is CASSPLPSEVPYGYTF. In nucleotides, the CDR3 is TGTGCCAGCTCACCTTTACCGAGCGAGGTCCCCTATGGCTACACCTTC.

This chain uses TRBV11-2 with TRBJ1-6; 8 bases align to TRBD1. The CDR3 consists of 18 residues. Germline V CDR1 and CDR2: SGHAT, FQNNGV. Trimming at V came to 2 bases and at J to 7 bases, leaving 13 bases not matched to a gene. Here the CDR3 reads CASSLRSRGQVLNSPLHF. The CDR3 DNA reads TGTGCCAGCAGCTTAAGGTCCAGGGGACAGGTTCTCAATTCACCCCTCCACTTT.

The V and J genes are TRBV7-8 and TRBJ2-5; D perhaps matches TRBD2 (5 bases). Germline V gives CDR1 SGHVS, CDR2 FQNEAQ. V lost 0 bases and J lost 7, with 15 bases in between. The CDR3 runs 15 residues. The CDR3 DNA sequence: TGTGCCAGCAGCTTAGCGCTCGAACCAAGCGGGACCCAGTACTTC. It yields the protein CASSLALEPSGTQYF.